This T cell receptor beta chain was recorded in a study of blood T cells in healthy people across ages. In the study overall: About one barcoded beta molecule per two T cells was the capture yield of template switching. Overall study findings and caveats: More naive CD4+ cells and higher diversity were found in long-lived than in aged donors.

About this clonotype itself: Its target is unknown.

V trimming: 3 bases; J trimming: 4 bases; junction bases outside the gene matches: 10. The CDR3 is made up of 15 amino acids. Germline assignment: CDR1 GTSNPN and CDR2 SVGIG (reference sequence). The sample providers were healthy Caucasian people from Russia, aged about 6 to 90. PCR was performed a second time for about 6 to 12 cycles using a sample-barcoded 5' primer and a J-beta primer mix. Through a template-switch adaptor with 12 random nucleotides, each cDNA molecule received a tag. One entry per CDR3 protein, called by TCRdb with MiXCR from the 5' RACE reads. Altogether roughly 680,000 distinct CDR3 sequences are present, around 48% being singletons, with the ten largest covering about a third.

Sequenced: blood. The gene calls are TRBV30 and TRBJ1-2; TRBD1 aligns across 8 bases. The sequence derives from an older woman in good health. The CDR3 sequence is CAWRRPGGAGYGYTF. The CDR3 coding sequence is TGTGCCTGGAGGCGCCCAGGGGGCGCTGGCTATGGCTACACCTTC.